This is a list of T cell receptor beta chains from one sample in a study of cytomegalovirus exposure and HLA in healthy donors. This table comes from immunoSEQ multiplex PCR, and its TCRdb copy is limited to in-frame clones, with some not included. The sample shows around 55,000 clones, about 80% of them seen only once. Sequenced input: PBMCs. These receptor sequences come from a female donor in good health and CMV-seronegative. Each CDR3 is given with its conserved first and last residue. D genes are given only for firm matches. Clone size is stated in some rows and not others, as once, few, many or a class when expanded.

J gene	D gene	V gene	clone size	CDR3 protein	CDR3 DNA
TRBJ1-2	TRBD1	TRBV5-1	-	CASTVSGTGYGYTF	TGCGCCAGCACCGTCTCCGGGACAGGCTATGGCTACACCTTC
TRBJ1-5	TRBD1	TRBV6-5	once	CASSSRQGAGQPQHF	TGTGCCAGCAGTTCCCGACAGGGGGCCGGGCAGCCCCAGCATTTT
TRBJ2-7	TRBD1	TRBV5-4	-	CASSGQGSNEQYF	TGTGCCAGCAGCGGACAGGGGAGCAACGAGCAGTACTTC
TRBJ1-1	-	TRBV6-6	-	CASSYFTDNTEAFF	TGTGCCAGCAGTTACTTCACAGATAACACTGAAGCTTTCTTT
TRBJ2-2	TRBD1	TRBV5-4	-	CASSLNRGTWELFF	TGTGCCAGCAGCTTGAACAGGGGCACCTGGGAGCTGTTTTTT
TRBJ2-5	-	TRBV10-1	-	CASSQDYGTQYF	TGCGCCAGCAGTCAGGATTACGGGACCCAGTACTTC
TRBJ2-7	-	TRBV15	-	CATSSGASSYEQYF	TGTGCCACCAGCAGTGGGGCTAGCTCCTACGAGCAGTACTTC
TRBJ2-3	TRBD2	TRBV2	-	CASSRRLSSGGITDTQYF	TGTGCCAGCAGTCGAAGGCTCTCTAGCGGGGGGATCACAGATACGCAGTATTTT
TRBJ1-5	-	TRBV2	-	CASSTLRGGQPQHF	TGTGCCAGCAGTACTCTTAGAGGTGGTCAGCCCCAGCATTTT
TRBJ1-6	-	TRBV6-1	-	CASSDRDAALRNSPLHF	TGTGCCAGCAGTGACCGGGATGCGGCTTTGCGAAATTCACCCCTCCACTTT
TRBJ1-2	TRBD1	TRBV5-1	once	CASSFGTDLLDYGYTF	TGCGCCAGCAGCTTCGGGACAGACCTACTAGACTATGGCTACACCTTC
TRBJ2-2	-	TRBV5-1	-	CASSEFFGRDTGELFF	TGCGCCAGCAGCGAGTTCTTTGGGCGAGACACCGGGGAGCTGTTTTTT
TRBJ2-5	-	TRBV7-7	few	CASSLLSRAGTQYF	TGTGCTAGCAGCTTACTTAGCAGGGCTGGGACCCAGTACTTC
TRBJ1-3	-	TRBV6-6	-	CASSQNTRSGNTIYF	TGTGCCAGCAGTCAGAACACCCGCTCTGGAAACACCATATATTTT
TRBJ2-5	-	TRBV6-1	-	CASSGAWGSGIQETQYF	TGTGCCAGCAGTGGGGCGTGGGGATCGGGGATCCAAGAGACCCAGTACTTC
TRBJ2-5	-	TRBV1	-	CTSSQKSNGGALETQYF	TGCACCAGCAGCCAAAAGTCAAACGGGGGGGCCTTAGAGACCCAGTACTTC
TRBJ2-1	TRBD1	TRBV5-6	once	CASSLPGQPTPYNEQFF	TGTGCCAGCAGCTTACCGGGACAGCCGACACCATACAATGAGCAGTTCTTC
TRBJ1-5	TRBD1	TRBV28	-	CASTQSGQGEGQPQHF	TGTGCCAGCACCCAATCGGGGCAGGGGGAAGGTCAGCCCCAGCATTTT
TRBJ2-1	TRBD2	TRBV7-6	-	CASSGGTSGGQVF	TGTGCCAGCAGCGGCGGGACTAGCGGGGGCCAAGTCTTC
TRBJ2-3	TRBD1	TRBV2	-	CARGTGATLTDTQYF	TGTGCCAGGGGGACAGGAGCTACCCTCACAGATACGCAGTATTTT
TRBJ2-7	-	TRBV19	-	CASRRTPHRGEQYF	TGTGCCAGTAGACGGACCCCGCACCGGGGCGAGCAGTACTTC
TRBJ1-5	-	TRBV19	-	CASRTQGYSNQPQHF	TGTGCCAGTCGCACCCAGGGGTATAGCAATCAGCCCCAGCATTTT
TRBJ2-2	TRBD1	TRBV27	few	CASSLSGTGKMSGELFF	TGTGCCAGCAGTTTATCCGGGACAGGGAAGATGTCCGGGGAGCTGTTTTTT
TRBJ1-4	TRBD1	TRBV2	-	CASSGNRGRHEKLFF	TGTGCCAGCAGTGGTAACAGGGGACGACATGAAAAACTGTTTTTT
TRBJ2-7	-	TRBV30	-	CAWSLPAYEQYF	TGTGCCTGGAGTCTCCCCGCCTACGAGCAGTACTTC
TRBJ2-5	TRBD1	TRBV19	-	CASSPGTAGPGAQYF	TGTGCCAGTAGCCCCGGGACAGCCGGGCCAGGGGCCCAGTACTTC
TRBJ2-5	TRBD2	TRBV7-9	-	CASSRTSGGGETQYF	TGTGCCAGCAGTCGGACTAGCGGGGGGGGTGAGACCCAGTACTTC
TRBJ1-2	-	TRBV19	-	CASTAVLGAVGANYGYTF	TGTGCCAGTACCGCAGTCTTAGGGGCTGTTGGTGCTAACTATGGCTACACCTTC
TRBJ2-3	-	TRBV7-9	-	CSSSWGRFTDTQYF	TGTTCCAGCAGCTGGGGGCGGTTCACAGATACGCAGTATTTT
TRBJ2-5	-	TRBV19	-	CASSTDKETQYF	TGTGCCAGTAGTACGGACAAAGAGACCCAGTACTTC
TRBJ2-5	-	TRBV30	-	CAWSRQQETQYF	TGTGCCTGGAGTCGACAGCAAGAGACCCAGTACTTC
TRBJ2-7	-	TRBV5-1	-	CASSLVGGASYEQYF	TGCGCCAGCAGCTTGGTTGGGGGGGCATCCTACGAGCAGTACTTC
TRBJ1-1	TRBD1	TRBV10-3	few	CAISGQGNTEAFF	TGTGCCATCAGTGGACAGGGGAACACTGAAGCTTTCTTT
TRBJ1-2	-	TRBV11-2	-	CASSLPDRTIYGYTF	TGTGCCAGCAGCTTACCTGACAGGACAATCTATGGCTACACCTTC
TRBJ1-2	-	TRBV6-5	-	CASSYDTYGYTF	TGTGCCAGCAGTTACGACACCTATGGCTACACCTTC
TRBJ2-1	TRBD2	TRBV29-1	-	CSVCGGPGEQFF	TGCAGCGTTTGCGGGGGGCCTGGTGAGCAGTTCTTC
TRBJ2-3	TRBD2	TRBV7-2	-	CASSPRGLAEVTDTQYF	TGTGCCAGCAGCCCAAGGGGACTAGCGGAGGTCACAGATACGCAGTATTTT
TRBJ1-2	TRBD1	TRBV6-1	-	CASSEFTRGAYGYTF	TGTGCCAGCAGTGAATTTACCAGGGGGGCCTATGGCTACACCTTC
TRBJ2-1	TRBD2	TRBV7-2	-	CASSLVPGLAGVDEQFF	TGTGCCAGCAGCTTAGTTCCGGGACTAGCGGGGGTTGATGAGCAGTTCTTC
TRBJ2-1	TRBD2	TRBV9	-	CASSASRGGSYNEQFF	TGTGCCAGCAGCGCCTCCCGGGGGGGCTCCTACAATGAGCAGTTCTTC
TRBJ2-1	TRBD2	TRBV4-2	-	CASSQDTSGGWRGQFF	TGTGCCAGCAGCCAAGATACTAGCGGGGGTTGGAGGGGGCAGTTCTTC
TRBJ1-6	TRBD1	TRBV6-5	once	CASSPDRGNNSPLHF	TGTGCCAGCAGCCCCGACAGGGGGAATAATTCACCCCTCCACTTT
TRBJ2-5	TRBD1	TRBV2	-	CASKGDRLQETQYF	TGTGCCAGCAAGGGGGACAGGCTCCAAGAGACCCAGTACTTC
TRBJ1-6	-	TRBV4-2	-	CASSLLDSRALHF	TGTGCCAGCAGCCTCCTGGACAGTAGAGCCCTCCACTTT
TRBJ2-5	TRBD1	TRBV4-1	few	CASSRSGTGGIETQYF	TGCGCCAGCAGCCGCTCCGGGACAGGGGGCATAGAGACCCAGTACTTC
TRBJ1-3	-	TRBV7-6	-	CASSLATPGDGNTIYF	TGTGCCAGCAGCTTAGCCACGCCGGGGGACGGAAACACCATATATTTT
TRBJ2-1	TRBD1	TRBV6-5	-	CASSYSPGQSYNEQFF	TGTGCCAGCAGTTACTCGCCGGGACAGAGCTACAATGAGCAGTTCTTC
TRBJ1-1	TRBD1	TRBV7-2	-	CASSPQGPSTEAFF	TGTGCCAGCAGCCCACAGGGGCCGAGCACTGAAGCTTTCTTT
TRBJ2-7	TRBD2	TRBV7-2	-	CASSLKAGEYEQYF	TGTGCCAGCAGCTTAAAGGCGGGGGAGTACGAGCAGTACTTC